The 23 T cell receptor beta chains given below trace back to one sample, sequenced in a study of blood T cell repertoires in COVID-19. Sequenced by immunoSEQ multiplex PCR; TCRdb stores in-frame clones only, minus some. The table has around 260,000 clones, roughly 90% seen once. The sample was peripheral blood. These receptors originate from a man between 60 and 70 years old who had recovered from COVID-19.

V is TRBV5-1 and J is TRBJ2-1; 7 bases agree with TRBD1. Trimming at V came to 5 bases and at J to 2 bases, leaving 13 bases not matched to a gene. This CDR3 spans 17 amino acids. Looked up from germline, CDR1 is SGHRS and CDR2 is YFSETQ. For the CDR3, the DNA is TGCGCCAGCAGAGGTACAGGGGTGAGGGGCCCCTACAATGAGCAGTTCTTC. It yields the protein CASRGTGVRGPYNEQFF.

This rearrangement joins TRBV27 to TRBJ2-5, with TRBD1 identical over 9 bases. This CDR3 has 16 amino acids. V lost 0 bases, J lost 5 bases, and 7 bases stayed unmatched. Germline V gives CDR1 MNHEY, CDR2 SMNVEV (reference sequence). Written as DNA, the CDR3 is TGTGCCAGCAGTTTATCCTTTGGGACAGGGAAGGAGACCCAGTACTTC. It specifies CASSLSFGTGKETQYF.

The chain recombines TRBV19 with TRBJ2-6; TRBD2 might be the D (5 bases). There are 14 residues in the CDR3. The V end lost 9 bases, the J end lost 0 bases, and 9 bases lay between the germline ends. Germline V lookup: CDR1 LNHDA, CDR2 SQIVND (reference sequence). The CDR3 loop reads CASGVASGANVLTF. In nucleotides, the CDR3 is TGTGCCAGCGGGGTAGCCTCTGGGGCCAACGTCCTGACTTTC.

The chain employs TRBV3-1 (or the pseudogene TRBV3-2) and TRBJ2-7, with 7 bases lining up with TRBD2. CDR1 and CDR2 (germline): LGHDT, YNNKEL (reference sequence). The J segment lost 6 bases and the V segment lost 7 bases, leaving 9 bases of the junction unmatched. The CDR3 sequence is 13 residues long. CDR3 protein: CASTSMGGGEQYF. CDR3 sequence (DNA): TGTGCCAGCACCTCAATGGGGGGGGGCGAGCAGTACTTC.

The rearrangement uses TRBV6-4 and TRBJ2-3, with 10 bases matching TRBD2. V shed 2 bases, J shed 5 bases, and the junction held 4 bases outside the gene matches. The CDR3 has 15 residues. The V gene's germline CDR1 is MRHNA and CDR2 SNTAGT. The CDR3 coding sequence is TGTGCCAGCAGTGACACAGCGGGGGGGCAAGATACGCAGTATTTT. Its protein is CASSDTAGGQDTQYF.

This clone appeared once. The chain has TRBV5-1 and TRBJ1-2; 7 bases fit TRBD1. Germline loops: CDR1 SGHRS, CDR2 YFSETQ. This CDR3 has 16 amino acids. Trimming at V came to 0 bases and at J to 8 bases, leaving 13 bases not matched to a gene. CDR3 residues: CASSLVPTTGTGGYTF. The CDR3 bases are TGCGCCAGCAGCTTGGTCCCGACGACAGGGACGGGCGGCTACACCTTC.

The J gene is TRBJ1-6, the V gene TRBV9; the match to TRBD1 covers 9 bases. V lost 2 bases and J lost 7; bases outside the gene matches: 1. Germline assignment: CDR1 SGDLS and CDR2 YYNGEE. This CDR3 has 14 residues. DNA of the CDR3: TGTGCCAGCAGCGTCGGGACAGGGAATTCACCCCTCCACTTT. This translates into CASSVGTGNSPLHF.

This chain connects TRBV11-2 to TRBJ1-1; 7 positions match TRBD1. Germline CDR1 SGHAT, CDR2 FQNNGV. V lost 4 bases and J lost 4; bases outside the gene matches: 3. The CDR3 has 13 amino acids. CDR3 in amino acids: CASSYTGVTEAFF. The CDR3 DNA reads TGTGCCAGCAGCTACACAGGGGTCACTGAAGCTTTCTTT.

This rearrangement joins TRBV7-8 to TRBJ2-2, with D tentatively TRBD2 (7 bases). The CDR3 spans 16 residues. The V end was cut by 5 bases, the J end by 0 bases, with 13 bases between. Germline CDR1 reads SGHVS; CDR2 reads FQNEAQ. The CDR3 DNA reads TGTGCCAGCAGCCGGGGGGACAACGCGAACACCGGGGAGCTGTTTTTT. Residues: CASSRGDNANTGELFF.

The V gene is TRBV6-5, the J gene TRBJ1-1; D call uncertain. The length of the CDR3 is 15 residues. CDR1 MNHEY and CDR2 SVGAGI come from the germline V gene. The V end was cut by 11 bases, the J end by 4 bases, with 23 bases between. CDR3 amino acids: CACTLRPTRGTEAFF. The CDR3, as DNA: TGTGCCTGTACCCTAAGACCCACTCGGGGCACTGAAGCTTTCTTT.

The chain uses TRBV18 and TRBJ1-1; no reliable D call. This CDR3 is 16 amino acids long. Per the germline V gene, CDR1 is KGHSH and CDR2 is LQKENI. V lost 3 bases and J lost 1, with 15 bases in between. The CDR3 loop is CASSPRARSKNTEAFF. The CDR3 DNA reads TGTGCCAGCTCACCGAGGGCCCGATCAAAGAACACTGAAGCTTTCTTT.

This clone showed up just a few times. This chain uses TRBV7-9 with TRBJ2-5; possible D gene TRBD1, 7 bases. Germline V gene lookup returns CDR1 SEHNR and CDR2 FQNEAQ (reference sequence). With 1 base removed from V and 7 bases from J, the gap between germline ends came to 13 bases. The CDR3 is 14 amino acids. CDR3 bases: TGTGCCAGCAGCTTAGAAGCCCAGGGGGGGACCCAGTACTTC. Translation: CASSLEAQGGTQYF. The full variable domain, its missing parts supplied by reference TRBV7-9 and TRBJ2-5, is DTGVSQNPRHKITKRGQNVTFRCDPISEHNRLYWYRQTLGQGPEFLTYFQNEAQLEKSRLLSDRFSAERPKGSFSTLEIQRTEQGDSAMYLCASSLEAQGGTQYFGPGTRLLVL.

CDR3 residues: CASSPQGLPDTQYF. CDR3 sequence (DNA): TGTGCCAGCTCACCACAGGGACTTCCAGATACGCAGTATTTT. This sequence joins TRBV18 and TRBJ2-3; a possible D gene is TRBD2 (6 bases). In germline, CDR1 is KGHSH, CDR2 LQKENI. The CDR3 has 14 residues. V was clipped by 1 base and J by 4 bases, with 9 bases between them.

V and J are TRBV27 and TRBJ2-3; TRBD2 is a possible D gene (5 bases). The CDR3 is 20 residues long. V gave up 5 bases and J gave up 4 bases, with 31 bases separating them. The germline V gene has CDR1 MNHEY and CDR2 SMNVEV (reference sequence). The CDR3 region is CASSPDLLVSLHRRPDTQYF. CDR3 DNA sequence: TGTGCCAGCAGTCCAGACCTACTAGTTTCATTGCATCGTAGACCAGATACGCAGTATTTT.

There are a few counts of this clone. The chain couples TRBV19 to TRBJ2-3, with D possibly TRBD1 on 6 matching bases. V lost 4 bases and J 5 bases, leaving 13 bases between the germline ends. The germline gives CDR1 LNHDA, CDR2 SQIVND (reference sequence). The CDR3 runs 14 residues. The CDR3, as DNA: TGTGCCAGTAGTACCACAGGGAAAGGAGATACGCAGTATTTT. It translates to CASSTTGKGDTQYF.

V gene TRBV7-9 combines with J gene TRBJ2-3, with 10 bases lining up with TRBD2. This CDR3 is 16 amino acids long. The V gene's germline CDR1 is SEHNR and CDR2 FQNEAQ (reference sequence). After removal of 7 bases from V and 3 bases from J, the junction contained 10 bases not matched to a gene. CDR3 sequence reads: CASTGISGGSTDTQYF. CDR3 in DNA: TGTGCCAGCACCGGAATTAGCGGGGGGTCTACAGATACGCAGTATTTT. Looking up the rest from reference TRBV7-9 and TRBJ2-3 gives the full variable domain: DTGVSQNPRHKITKRGQNVTFRCDPISEHNRLYWYRQTLGQGPEFLTYFQNEAQLEKSRLLSDRFSAERPKGSFSTLEIQRTEQGDSAMYLCASTGISGGSTDTQYFGPGTRLTVL.

This clone was picked up many times. The rearrangement joins TRBV10-1 to TRBJ2-3; 9 bases are a match to TRBD2. The CDR3 loop spans 16 amino acids. CDR1 WNHNN and CDR2 SYGVQD come from the germline V gene (reference sequence). Germline trimming cut 10 bases from V and 0 bases from J; bases unmatched to any gene: 11. The CDR3 nucleotides read TGCGCCAACGCCGATAGCGGGGGCCATAGCACAGATACGCAGTATTTT. Translating gives CANADSGGHSTDTQYF.

This clone was counted once. This chain connects TRBV18 to TRBJ2-3; the match to TRBD1 covers 7 bases. The length of the CDR3 is 14 residues. With V trimmed by 5 bases and J by 4 bases, 6 bases remained unmatched. Germline CDR1 is KGHSH and CDR2 is LQKENI. The CDR3 reads CASSTTQGADTQYF. CDR3 nucleotide sequence: TGTGCCAGCTCAACTACCCAGGGGGCAGATACGCAGTATTTT. The whole variable domain, remainder taken from reference TRBV18 and TRBJ2-3, is NAGVMQNPRHLVRRRGQEARLRCSPMKGHSHVYWYRQLPEEGLKFMVYLQKENIIDESGMPKERFSAEFPKEGPSILRIQQVVRGDSAAYFCASSTTQGADTQYFGPGTRLTVL.

The V and J genes are TRBV18 and TRBJ2-5; 12 nucleotides match TRBD2. The trim removed 3 bases at V and 1 base at J, leaving 9 bases unmatched. CDR1 and CDR2 (germline): KGHSH, LQKENI. The CDR3 runs to 18 residues. CDR3 region: CASSPGEGLAGSQETQYF. For the CDR3, the DNA is TGTGCCAGCTCACCCGGAGAGGGACTAGCGGGTTCCCAAGAGACCCAGTACTTC. Full variable domain (rest looked up from reference TRBV18 and TRBJ2-5): NAGVMQNPRHLVRRRGQEARLRCSPMKGHSHVYWYRQLPEEGLKFMVYLQKENIIDESGMPKERFSAEFPKEGPSILRIQQVVRGDSAAYFCASSPGEGLAGSQETQYFGPGTRLLVL.

This clone was seen only once. This rearrangement joins TRBV6-2 or TRBV6-3 to TRBJ2-2; 9 bases align to TRBD1. V gave up 6 bases and J gave up 2 bases; unmatched junction bases: 7. The CDR3 length is 16 residues. CDR1 MNHEY and CDR2 SVGEGT come from the germline V gene. CDR3 region: CASSPTGQGNTGELFF. CDR3 in DNA: TGTGCCAGCAGCCCTACGGGACAGGGTAACACCGGGGAGCTGTTTTTT.

J is TRBJ1-6 and V is TRBV14; 7 bases are shared with TRBD1. CDR1 is SGHDN and CDR2 is FVKESK in the germline V gene. Trimming cost V 1 base and J 2 bases; bases outside gene matches: 5. The CDR3 spans 17 residues. CDR3 nucleotide sequence: TGTGCCAGCAGCCAAGGGAAGGGGGCCACCTATAATTCACCCCTCCACTTT. Translation gives CASSQGKGATYNSPLHF.

V and J are TRBV6-6 and TRBJ2-7; D might be TRBD1 (6 bases). The CDR3 runs to 16 residues. CDR1 and CDR2 from the germline V gene are MNHNY and SVGAGI (reference sequence). The V end was cut by 7 bases, the J end by 1 base, with 20 bases between. The CDR3 region is CASTRTGTMTSYEQYF. The DNA for the CDR3 is TGTGCCAGCACCCGAACCGGGACAATGACATCCTACGAGCAGTACTTC.

The rearrangement uses TRBV27 and TRBJ2-2; TRBD1 aligns across 7 bases. With V trimmed by 4 bases and J by 6 bases, 5 bases remained unmatched. This CDR3 has 14 residues. Germline assignment: CDR1 MNHEY and CDR2 SMNVEV (reference sequence). The CDR3 region is CASSSHRGAGELFF. Here the CDR3 DNA reads TGTGCCAGCAGTTCCCACAGGGGAGCCGGGGAGCTGTTTTTT.